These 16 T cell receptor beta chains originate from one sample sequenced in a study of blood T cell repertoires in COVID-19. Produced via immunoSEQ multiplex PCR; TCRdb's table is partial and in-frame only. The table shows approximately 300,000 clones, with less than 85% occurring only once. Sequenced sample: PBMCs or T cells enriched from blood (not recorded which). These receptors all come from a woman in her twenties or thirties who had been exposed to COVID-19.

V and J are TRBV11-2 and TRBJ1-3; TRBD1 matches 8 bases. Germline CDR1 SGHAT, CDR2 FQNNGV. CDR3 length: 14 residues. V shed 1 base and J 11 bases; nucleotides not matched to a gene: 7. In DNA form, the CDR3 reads TGTGCCAGCAGCTTAGGAGGACAGGGCTCTTCCATATATTTT. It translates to CASSLGGQGSSIYF.

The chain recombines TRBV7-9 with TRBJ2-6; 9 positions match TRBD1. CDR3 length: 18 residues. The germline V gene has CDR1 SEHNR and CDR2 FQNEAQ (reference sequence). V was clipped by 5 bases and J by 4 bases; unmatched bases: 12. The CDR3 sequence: CASSIGQGLLSGANVLTF. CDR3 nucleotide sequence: TGTGCCAGCAGCATCGGACAGGGGCTCTTGTCCGGGGCCAACGTCCTGACTTTC.

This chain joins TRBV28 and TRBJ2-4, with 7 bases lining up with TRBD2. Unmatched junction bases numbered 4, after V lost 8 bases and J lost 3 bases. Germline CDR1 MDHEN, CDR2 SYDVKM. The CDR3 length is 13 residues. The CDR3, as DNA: TGTGCCAGCCGGACGGGGGGCAAAAACATTCAGTACTTC. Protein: CASRTGGKNIQYF. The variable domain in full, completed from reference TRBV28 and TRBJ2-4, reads DVKVTQSSRYLVKRTGEKVFLECVQDMDHENMFWYRQDPGLGLRLIYFSYDVKMKEKGDIPEGYSVSREKKERFSLILESASTNQTSMYLCASRTGGKNIQYFGAGTRLSVL.

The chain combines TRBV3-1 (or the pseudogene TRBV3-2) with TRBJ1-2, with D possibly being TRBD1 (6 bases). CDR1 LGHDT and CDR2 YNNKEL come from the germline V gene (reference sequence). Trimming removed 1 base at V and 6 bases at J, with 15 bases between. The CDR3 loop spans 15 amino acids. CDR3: CASSQVITGLDGYTF. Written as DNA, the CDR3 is TGTGCCAGCAGCCAAGTAATTACAGGGCTGGATGGCTACACCTTC.

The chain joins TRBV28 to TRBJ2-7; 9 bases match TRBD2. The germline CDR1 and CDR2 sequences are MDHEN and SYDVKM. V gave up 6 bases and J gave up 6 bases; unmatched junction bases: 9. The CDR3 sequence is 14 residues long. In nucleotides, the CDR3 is TGTGCCAGCAGATTCAGGGGACTAGCTACCGAGCAGTACTTC. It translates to CASRFRGLATEQYF.

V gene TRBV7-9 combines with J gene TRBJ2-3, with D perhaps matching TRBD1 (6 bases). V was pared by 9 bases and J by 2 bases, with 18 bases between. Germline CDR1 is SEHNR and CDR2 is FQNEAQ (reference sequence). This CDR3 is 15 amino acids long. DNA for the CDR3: TGTGCCAGTGAATTGTTGGACAGCTTCACAGATACGCAGTATTTT. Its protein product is CASELLDSFTDTQYF. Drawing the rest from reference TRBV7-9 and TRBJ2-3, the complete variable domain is DTGVSQNPRHKITKRGQNVTFRCDPISEHNRLYWYRQTLGQGPEFLTYFQNEAQLEKSRLLSDRFSAERPKGSFSTLEIQRTEQGDSAMYLCASELLDSFTDTQYFGPGTRLTVL.

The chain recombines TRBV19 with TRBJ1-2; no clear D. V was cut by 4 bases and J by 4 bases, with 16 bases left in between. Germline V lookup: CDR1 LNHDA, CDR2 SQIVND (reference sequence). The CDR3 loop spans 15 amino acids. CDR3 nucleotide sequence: TGTGCCAGTAGTAATCAGGCCACCTCATCCTATGGCTACACCTTC. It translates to CASSNQATSSYGYTF. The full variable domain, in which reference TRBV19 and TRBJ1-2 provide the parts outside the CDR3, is DGGITQSPKYLFRKEGQNVTLSCEQNLNHDAMYWYRQDPGQGLRLIYYSQIVNDFQKGDIAEGYSVSREKKESFPLTVTSAQKNPTAFYLCASSNQATSSYGYTFGSGTRLTVV.

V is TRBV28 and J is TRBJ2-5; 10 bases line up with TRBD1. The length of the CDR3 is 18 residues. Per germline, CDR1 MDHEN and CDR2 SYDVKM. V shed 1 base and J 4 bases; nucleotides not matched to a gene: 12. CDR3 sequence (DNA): TGTGCCAGCAGTTTATCCGGGACAGGGGTATTTGGGTCAGAGACCCAGTACTTC. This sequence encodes CASSLSGTGVFGSETQYF.

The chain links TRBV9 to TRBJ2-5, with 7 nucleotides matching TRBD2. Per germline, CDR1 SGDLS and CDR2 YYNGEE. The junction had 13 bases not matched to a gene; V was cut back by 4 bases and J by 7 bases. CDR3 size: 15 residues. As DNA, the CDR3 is TGTGCCAGCAGCCCCAGAGGCCGGGGGGAGGTGACCCAGTACTTC. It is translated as CASSPRGRGEVTQYF.

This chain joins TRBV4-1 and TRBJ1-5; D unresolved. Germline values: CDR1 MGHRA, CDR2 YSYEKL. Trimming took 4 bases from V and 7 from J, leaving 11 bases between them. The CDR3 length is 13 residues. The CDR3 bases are TGCGCCAGCAGCCCTGAGGCGGGACAGCCCCAGCATTTT. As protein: CASSPEAGQPQHF.

CDR3 bases: TGTGCCAGCAGCAAACTAGCGGGAGGTGGTCAAGAGACCCAGTACTTC. This translates into CASSKLAGGGQETQYF. The chain links TRBV27 to TRBJ2-5, with TRBD2 matching over 12 bases. The CDR3 runs 16 residues. The germline gives CDR1 MNHEY, CDR2 SMNVEV (reference sequence). J gave up 2 bases and V 6 bases, and 7 bases lay outside the gene matches.

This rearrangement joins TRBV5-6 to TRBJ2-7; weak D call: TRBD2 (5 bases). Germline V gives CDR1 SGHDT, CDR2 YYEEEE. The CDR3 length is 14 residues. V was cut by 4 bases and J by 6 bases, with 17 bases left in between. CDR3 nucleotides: TGTGCCAGCAGCCTGAATGGGCGGGTCAGCGAGCAGTACTTC. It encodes CASSLNGRVSEQYF.

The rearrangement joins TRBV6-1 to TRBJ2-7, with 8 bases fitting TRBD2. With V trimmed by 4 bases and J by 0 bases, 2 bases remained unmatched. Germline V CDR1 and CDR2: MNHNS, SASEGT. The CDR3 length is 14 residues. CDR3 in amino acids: CASSGAGVSYEQYF. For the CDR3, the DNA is TGTGCCAGCAGTGGAGCGGGAGTCTCCTACGAGCAGTACTTC.

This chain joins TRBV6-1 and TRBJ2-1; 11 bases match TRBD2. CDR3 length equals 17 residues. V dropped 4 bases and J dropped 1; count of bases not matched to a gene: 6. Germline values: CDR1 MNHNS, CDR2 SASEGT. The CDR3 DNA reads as TGTGCCAGCAGTGTACCACCTAGCGGGAGGTCCTACAATGAGCAGTTCTTC. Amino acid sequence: CASSVPPSGRSYNEQFF.

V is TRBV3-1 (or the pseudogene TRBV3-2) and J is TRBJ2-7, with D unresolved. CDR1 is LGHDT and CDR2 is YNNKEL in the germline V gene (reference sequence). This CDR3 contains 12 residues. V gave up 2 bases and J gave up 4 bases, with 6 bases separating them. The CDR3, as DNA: TGTGCCAGCAGCCAAACGCGGTACGAGCAGTACTTC. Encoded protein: CASSQTRYEQYF.

The CDR3 coding sequence is TGTGCCAGTAGTATAACTAGCGGGGGGGTCAATGAGCAGTTCTTC. It specifies CASSITSGGVNEQFF. The chain employs TRBV19 and TRBJ2-1, with TRBD2 matching over 13 bases. Germline trimming cut 2 bases from V and 6 bases from J; bases unmatched to any gene: 1. Germline V gene lookup returns CDR1 LNHDA and CDR2 SQIVND (reference sequence). This CDR3 region has 15 residues.